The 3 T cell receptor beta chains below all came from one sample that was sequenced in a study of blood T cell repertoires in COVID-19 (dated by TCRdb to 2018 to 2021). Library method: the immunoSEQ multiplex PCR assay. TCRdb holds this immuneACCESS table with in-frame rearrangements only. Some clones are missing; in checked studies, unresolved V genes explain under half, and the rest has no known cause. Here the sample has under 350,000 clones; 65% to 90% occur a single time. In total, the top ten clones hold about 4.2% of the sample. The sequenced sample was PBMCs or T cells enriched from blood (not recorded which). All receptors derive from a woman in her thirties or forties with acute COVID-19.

For the CDR3, the DNA is TGTGCCAGCAGCTTAGCACAGGGTCTGTATGAAAAACTGTTTTTT. This translates into CASSLAQGLYEKLFF. V usage is TRBV7-2 and J usage is TRBJ1-4; TRBD1 might be the D (6 bases). The CDR3 length is 15 residues. The V end was cut by 0 bases, the J end by 6 bases, with 11 bases between. Per the germline V gene, CDR1 is SGHTA and CDR2 is FQGNSA.

This CDR3 reads CASSLGVGGNQPQHF. CDR3 DNA sequence: TGTGCCAGCAGCCTCGGGGTGGGTGGGAATCAGCCCCAGCATTTT. This chain uses TRBV11-2 with TRBJ1-5, with D hard to call. In germline, CDR1 is SGHAT, CDR2 FQNNGV. V dropped 5 bases and J dropped 4 bases, with 15 bases sitting between them. CDR3 length: 15 amino acids.

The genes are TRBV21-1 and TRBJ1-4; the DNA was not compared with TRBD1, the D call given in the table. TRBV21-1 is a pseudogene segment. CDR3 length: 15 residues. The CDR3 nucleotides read TGTGCCAGCAGCTTTTCAGGAATCAAGAGTGAAAAACTGTTTTTT. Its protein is CASSFSGIKSEKLFF.